Sequencing of this T cell receptor (beta chain) was carried out in a study of shared clonotypes between healthy human individuals. Study-level background: There were three CD4 naive, three CD4 memory, two CD8 naive and one CD8 memory plates per donor. Findings and limits, study-wide: Across a few donors, naive CD4 shared 5% to 5.5%, naive CD8 more than 3%, memory CD4 roughly 2.1%, memory CD8 around 0.36%.

The CDR3 has 15 residues. Trimming removed 1 base at V and 0 bases at J, with 6 bases between. The germline V gene has CDR1 KGHSH and CDR2 LQKENI. All of the donors resided in Nashville, Tennessee, and each was a Caucasian adult. Turning to this clone: Its target is not known. The same CDR3 arises from other DNA sequences in this sample as well.

Deep-level settings were used for running the assay. Here immunoSEQ multiplex PCR was the method, and the copy in TCRdb shows in-frame clones only, minus some. The sample contains about 2 million clones, roughly 94% of which appear only once. This chain joins TRBV18 and TRBJ2-2, with D perhaps assigned TRBD1 or TRBD2 (5 bases each). The sample comprised naive CD4+ T cells sorted from blood. Subset indicated: CD45RA+ positively selected. The receptor was isolated from a man younger than 35 in good health. The DNA for the CDR3 is TGTGCCAGCTCACCACAGGGACCGAACACCGGGGAGCTGTTTTTT. It translates to CASSPQGPNTGELFF. Full variable domain (missing parts from reference TRBV18 and TRBJ2-2): NAGVMQNPRHLVRRRGQEARLRCSPMKGHSHVYWYRQLPEEGLKFMVYLQKENIIDESGMPKERFSAEFPKEGPSILRIQQVVRGDSAAYFCASSPQGPNTGELFFGEGSRLTVL.